The 13 T cell receptor beta chains reported below all come from one sample, sequenced in a study of cytomegalovirus exposure and HLA in healthy donors. The PCR employed 60 Vbeta primers together with 13 Jbeta primers. Measured with immunoSEQ multiplex PCR; TCRdb has only the in-frame clones, and not every one. The profile shows 100,000 or so clones, 80% of them singletons. The specimen was PBMCs. These receptors were obtained from a man in his thirties or forties in good health and CMV-seropositive.

This chain uses TRBV5-4 with TRBJ1-2; 8 nucleotides match TRBD1. J was trimmed by 3 bases and V by 4 bases; bases with no gene match: 8. CDR1 is SGHNT, CDR2 YYREEE, per germline (reference sequence). CDR3 length: 15 residues. The chain's CDR3 is CASSTRTGTYYGYTF. The DNA of the CDR3 is TGTGCCAGCAGCACGAGGACAGGGACCTACTATGGCTACACCTTC.

The chain couples TRBV2 to TRBJ2-7; TRBD1 might be the D (6 bases). Deletions cut 7 bases from V and 5 bases from J, with 18 bases between. Germline loops: CDR1 SNHLY, CDR2 FYNNEI. The CDR3 totals 14 residues. CDR3 residues: CASMNGYRVDEQYF. CDR3 coding DNA: TGTGCCAGCATGAACGGCTACAGGGTCGACGAGCAGTACTTC.

The V gene is TRBV28, the J gene TRBJ2-7; 8 bases agree with TRBD1. The ends lost 1 base at V and 7 bases at J; junction bases unmatched: 6. Per germline, CDR1 MDHEN and CDR2 SYDVKM. The CDR3 has 14 residues. CDR3 nucleotide sequence: TGTGCCAGCAGTTTATCGACAGGGGTGGGGGAGCAGTACTTC. It specifies CASSLSTGVGEQYF. Full variable domain (outside the CDR3, taken from reference TRBV28 and TRBJ2-7): DVKVTQSSRYLVKRTGEKVFLECVQDMDHENMFWYRQDPGLGLRLIYFSYDVKMKEKGDIPEGYSVSREKKERFSLILESASTNQTSMYLCASSLSTGVGEQYFGPGTRLTVT.

The chain has TRBV30 and TRBJ2-5; perhaps TRBD1 as D (6 bases). The J call may be incorrect, as the DNA end agrees better with TRBJ2-7. Germline V gene sequence: CDR1 GTSNPN, CDR2 SVGIG (reference sequence). The CDR3 extends over 15 amino acids. Here the CDR3 DNA reads TGTGCCTGTAGCCAACGGGACAACCCCCTGCGCGAGCAGTACTTC. It is translated as CACSQRDNPLREQYF.

The rearrangement uses TRBV7-2 and TRBJ2-7, with D perhaps TRBD2 (6 bases). Trimming cost V 5 bases and J 6 bases, with 23 bases left between them. Germline-derived CDR1 and CDR2 are SGHTA and FQGNSA. The CDR3 runs 16 residues. CDR3 sequence: CASSLSPGGGQGEQYF. The CDR3 bases are TGTGCCAGCAGCCTCAGTCCCGGGGGTGGGCAGGGCGAGCAGTACTTC.

This clone was counted once. The V and J genes are TRBV30 and TRBJ1-5; D is unresolved. Trimming took off 2 bases at V and 7 bases at J, with 12 bases between the two ends. CDR1 and CDR2 (germline): GTSNPN, SVGIG (reference sequence). The CDR3 is made up of 13 amino acids. The CDR3 sequence is CAWSPNLGQPQHF. In DNA form, the CDR3 reads TGTGCCTGGAGTCCGAATCTGGGCCAGCCCCAGCATTTT.

V usage is TRBV19 and J usage is TRBJ2-7, with D possibly being TRBD2 (5 bases). V was shortened by 5 bases and J by 1 base, with 12 bases between the two germline ends. Germline V gene lookup returns CDR1 LNHDA and CDR2 SQIVND (reference sequence). CDR3 length equals 14 residues. CDR3 region: CASSFGLTSYEQYF. For the CDR3, the DNA is TGTGCCAGTAGTTTCGGACTGACATCCTACGAGCAGTACTTC.

The chain's CDR3 is CASSPTGLYSNQPQHF. Written as DNA, the CDR3 is TGTGCCAGTAGTCCGACGGGACTCTATAGCAATCAGCCCCAGCATTTT. The rearrangement uses TRBV19 and TRBJ1-5; possibly TRBD1 for D (5 bases). The germline gives CDR1 LNHDA, CDR2 SQIVND (reference sequence). This CDR3 has 16 amino acids. Trimming removed 5 bases from V and 0 bases from J, with 14 bases in between.

Comment on this clone: This CDR3 is also generated by other DNA sequences in the sample. The genes are TRBV6-5 and TRBJ1-6, with D unclear. The CDR3 is 14 amino acids. The V gene lost 6 bases and the J gene lost 4 bases, with 10 bases spanning the gap. CDR1 and CDR2 (germline): MNHEY, SVGAGI. The CDR3 region has the DNA TGTGCCAGCAGCCGGACTTTTTATAATTCACCCCTCCACTTT. Amino acids: CASSRTFYNSPLHF.

The chain is built from TRBV6-5 and TRBJ1-1; TRBD1 might be the D (5 bases). Trimming took off 4 bases at V and 3 bases at J, with 12 bases between the two ends. From germline, CDR1 is MNHEY and CDR2 SVGAGI. This CDR3 is built from 14 residues. The CDR3 sequence: CASSSNTGDTEAFF. In nucleotides, the CDR3 is TGTGCCAGCAGTTCCAACACGGGGGACACTGAAGCTTTCTTT.

This clone showed up just once. DNA of the CDR3: TGCGCCAGCAGCCAACTAGCGGGGGATCAAGAGACCCAGTACTTC. This translates into CASSQLAGDQETQYF. This rearrangement joins TRBV5-1 to TRBJ2-5; TRBD2 matches 11 bases. Germline loops: CDR1 SGHRS, CDR2 YFSETQ. CDR3 length: 15 residues. V lost 4 bases and J lost 2; bases outside the gene matches: 4.

The chain is built from TRBV6-5 and TRBJ2-7; TRBD2 might be the D (5 bases). Trimming removed 5 bases at V and 0 bases at J, with 14 bases between. Germline assignment: CDR1 MNHEY and CDR2 SVGAGI. The CDR3 has 15 residues. The CDR3 loop is CASSLNAGSSYEQYF. The CDR3 nucleotides read TGTGCCAGCAGTCTCAACGCGGGTAGCTCCTACGAGCAGTACTTC.

The V call is TRBV27, the J call TRBJ1-2, with a tentative D call TRBD1 (6 bases). V was pared by 2 bases and J by 2 bases, with 15 bases between. The CDR3 runs to 16 residues. Germline-derived CDR1 and CDR2 are MNHEY and SMNVEV (reference sequence). The CDR3 region has the DNA TGTGCCAGCAGTTTACGGATGGACAGAGCAAACTATGGCTACACCTTC. Translated: CASSLRMDRANYGYTF.